The rows below give T cell receptor beta chains drawn from one sample of a study of CD8 T cells in ankylosing spondylitis. Via MiXCR, TCRdb re-called the 5' RACE reads, giving one row per CDR3 protein. This sample has about 460,000 distinct CDR3 sequences; roughly 5.3% occur once, and the top ten carry 3% to 4%. What was sequenced was blood, either unsorted or a sorted T cell fraction (not recorded which). These TCRs come from a male donor with ankylosing spondylitis. CDR3s include the opening cysteine and the closing phenylalanine or tryptophan. A D gene is named only where the DNA matches it firmly. Rows give clone size only sometimes, using once, few, many, or a class for an expanded clone.

DNA	CDR3	J	V	D	size	length
TGTGCCAGCAGCCGGGGGTATGAGCAGTTCTTC	CASSRGYEQFF	TRBJ2-1	TRBV7-2	-	many	11
TGTGCCAGCAGCCAAGAGAGCGTTAGCAATCAGCCCCAGCATTTT	CASSQESVSNQPQHF	TRBJ1-5	TRBV4-2	-	many	15
TGTGCCATGAGCCCAGCGCTCTACAATGAGCAGTTCTTC	CAMSPALYNEQFF	TRBJ2-1	TRBV5-8	-	-	13
TGTGCCACCAGCAGAGGACAGGGGCTCGCTGAAGCTTTCTTT	CATSRGQGLAEAFF	TRBJ1-1	TRBV15	TRBD1	many	14
TGCGCCAGCAGCTTGTCAGGGGGCAGGACTGAAGCTTTCTTT	CASSLSGGRTEAFF	TRBJ1-1	TRBV5-1	TRBD1	many	14
TGTGCCAGCAGCCCTGGGGTAGTAAGGTTCAATGAGCAGTTCTTC	CASSPGVVRFNEQFF	TRBJ2-1	TRBV4-2	-	many	15
TGTGCCAGCAGCTCCCGGGCCTCGTCCCAGTTGTACGAGCAGTACTTC	CASSSRASSQLYEQYF	TRBJ2-7	TRBV7-9	-	many	16
TGCGCCAGCAGCTACGGGACAGGGGTTGAAAAACTGTTTTTT	CASSYGTGVEKLFF	TRBJ1-4	TRBV5-1	TRBD1	many	14
TGTGCCAGCAGCTTAGGAGGGGGGGAGGGAATTTCACCCCTCCACTTT	CASSLGGGEGISPLHF	TRBJ1-6	TRBV7-2	-	many	16
TGTGCCAGCAGCTTCAAGAGCTCCTATAATTCACCCCTCCACTTT	CASSFKSSYNSPLHF	TRBJ1-6	TRBV5-6	-	-	15
TGTGCCAGCAGCCCCAATTCATACAGGGAGGCCACGACTTTCTCTGGGGCCAACGTCCTGACTTTC	CASSPNSYREATTFSGANVLTF	TRBJ2-6	TRBV4-2	-	-	22
TGTGCCAGCAGTTTAATAGGGGGGACCTACAATGAGCAGTTCTTC	CASSLIGGTYNEQFF	TRBJ2-1	TRBV28	-	many	15
TGCGCCAGCAGCGAAAGGGCCTACGAGCAGTACTTC	CASSERAYEQYF	TRBJ2-7	TRBV5-1	-	many	12
TGTGCCAGCAGCTTTGATGTGGGGTTTGGGGCCGAGCAGTACTTC	CASSFDVGFGAEQYF	TRBJ2-7	TRBV7-2	-	many	15
TGCAGTGCTAGCGGCGGGGGGATGTACAATGAGCAGTTCTTC	CSASGGGMYNEQFF	TRBJ2-1	TRBV20-1	TRBD2	many	14
TGCGCCAGCAGCCAAGGGTTGGGTTCCGAAGGGTATGAAGCTTTCTTT	CASSQGLGSEGYEAFF	TRBJ1-1	TRBV4-3	-	many	16
TGTGCCACCAGTGACCTTCTAGATGAGCAGTTCTTC	CATSDLLDEQFF	TRBJ2-1	TRBV24-1	-	many	12
TGTGCCTCATCTCGGGGCGGGAGCTCCTACGAGCAGTACTTC	CASSRGGSSYEQYF	TRBJ2-7	TRBV6-1	TRBD2	many	14
TGTGCCAGCAGCCCCCGCGGTTGGGCAGATACGCAGTATTTT	CASSPRGWADTQYF	TRBJ2-3	TRBV11-2	-	many	14
TGTGCCAGCAGCCGTGAAATCGGAGAGACCCAGTACTTC	CASSREIGETQYF	TRBJ2-5	TRBV13	-	-	13
TGTGCCAGCAGTTACCTATTCGACAGGCCCGGGGAGCTGTTTTTT	CASSYLFDRPGELFF	TRBJ2-2	TRBV6-5	-	many	15
TGCAGTGCTAGACCCCAACCCTCTATGTACGAGCAGTACTTC	CSARPQPSMYEQYF	TRBJ2-7	TRBV20-1	-	many	14
TGCGCCAGCAGCTTGACTAGCGGGACGAATGAGCAGTTCTTC	CASSLTSGTNEQFF	TRBJ2-1	TRBV5-1	TRBD2	many	14
TGCGCCAGCAGTGATAGCTCCTACGAGCAGTACTTC	CASSDSSYEQYF	TRBJ2-7	TRBV10-1	-	many	12
TGTGCCAGCCCGAACACTGAAGCTTTCTTT	CASPNTEAFF	TRBJ1-1	TRBV27	-	many	10
TGCAGTGCTAGAACCACTAGCGGTCCCTTTCAGACCCAGTACTTC	CSARTTSGPFQTQYF	TRBJ2-5	TRBV20-1	TRBD2	many	15
TGTGCCAGCAGTTTTGTCAGGGGAGCCTACAATGAGCAGTTCTTC	CASSFVRGAYNEQFF	TRBJ2-1	TRBV6-5	-	many	15